The T cell receptor beta chain described here comes from a study of T cell responses to AZD1222 COVID-19 vaccine. Study-wide findings and caveats: Spike-specific TCR repertoires showed rising breadth and depth after two AZD1222 doses. Clonal diversity was possibly underestimated, and white British individuals and females predominated among donors. At 160-218 and 743-854, vaccine-associated CD4 TCRs were dominant, and they spanned spike.

Profiling relied on immunoSEQ multiplex PCR, and the TCRdb table lists in-frame clones only, not all of them. The repertoire includes some 110,000 clones, around 89% of them detected once, and 4.2% sits in the top ten. Germline V gives CDR1 LGHNA, CDR2 YSLEER. Between the trimmed V and J ends, which lost 8 bases and 2 bases, there was a span of 15 bases. CDR3 length equals 15 residues. This clone showed up just a few times. Its antigen is still unknown. Sequencing was performed on peripheral blood, taken on day 0 of AZD1222 vaccination. The chain recombines TRBV4-3 with TRBJ1-4, with D possibly TRBD1 on 5 matching bases. The TCR sequence derives from an adult in good health. Here the CDR3 DNA reads TGCGCCAGCGGTGCTCGGGGCTCGACTAATGAAAAACTGTTTTTT. It yields the protein CASGARGSTNEKLFF.